This T cell receptor beta chain was sequenced for a study of CD8 T cells in Susac syndrome. The multiple sclerosis control group comprised treatment-naive patients with stable or active relapsing-remitting disease. Unmatched junction bases numbered 6, after V lost 7 bases and J lost 7 bases. The germline gives CDR1 GTSNPN, CDR2 SVGIG (reference sequence). The CDR3 contains 11 residues. It was with random hexamers that about 0.45 to 1 ug RNA was reverse transcribed. Coverage of TCR beta CDR3 amplification by immunoSEQ multiplex PCR extended to 54 Vbeta and 13 Jbeta. From the immunoSEQ multiplex PCR reads, TCRdb called clonotypes with MiXCR, one entry per CDR3 protein. Altogether about 150,000 distinct CDR3 sequences are present, over 95% being singletons, with the ten largest covering approximately 0.15%.

The rearrangement joins TRBV30 to TRBJ1-2; 7 bases match TRBD1. The source of this sequence is a human donor with multiple sclerosis. Sequencing was carried out using CD8+ T cells from PBMCs. CDR3 loop: CASRAGGGYTF. CDR3 DNA: TGTGCCTCGCGGGCAGGGGGTGGCTACACCTTC.